This entry lists 16 T cell receptor beta chains sequenced from one sample in a study of blood T cell repertoires in COVID-19. Only in-frame clones appear in the TCRdb table, and some are missing; sequencing was by immunoSEQ multiplex PCR. The repertoire has 200,000 to 250,000 clones, approximately 86% of them found once; the top ten carry less than 8.5%. Material: peripheral blood. The receptors stem from a woman in her seventies with active or convalescent COVID-19.

The rearrangement joins TRBV10-1 to TRBJ1-3, with a possible D match to TRBD1 (5 bases). From germline, CDR1 is WNHNN and CDR2 SYGVQD (reference sequence). Trimming shortened V by 8 bases and J by 0 bases, and 8 bases separated the two germline ends. The CDR3 is 13 residues long. CDR3 sequence: CASGADSGNTIYF. CDR3 nucleotides: TGCGCCAGCGGGGCAGACTCTGGAAACACCATATATTTT.

The chain uses TRBV6-2 or TRBV6-3 and TRBJ2-7, with a weak D call TRBD1 (5 bases). Germline assignment: CDR1 MNHEY and CDR2 SVGEGT. V dropped 1 base and J dropped 1 base, with 5 bases sitting between them. CDR3 size: 13 residues. This CDR3 is CASSYWTSYEQYF. As DNA, the CDR3 is TGTGCCAGCAGTTACTGGACATCCTACGAGCAGTACTTC.

The chain is built from TRBV18 and TRBJ2-2, with D perhaps matching TRBD2 (6 bases). V shed 10 bases and J shed 2 bases, with 17 bases lying between them. The CDR3 runs 15 residues. From germline, CDR1 is KGHSH and CDR2 LQKENI. The CDR3 coding sequence is TGTGCCACCCACGGGAGTATCTCTAACACCGGGGAGCTGTTTTTT. Its protein is CATHGSISNTGELFF.

This clone was observed a few times. The V gene is TRBV29-1, the J gene TRBJ1-2, with 8 bases aligning to TRBD1. CDR1 is SQVTM and CDR2 is ANQGSEA in the germline V gene. Trimming removed 7 bases from V and 8 bases from J; junction bases left unmatched: 12. This CDR3 is built from 13 residues. The CDR3 loop reads CSACMTGADGYTF. The CDR3 nucleotides read TGCAGCGCCTGTATGACAGGGGCTGACGGCTACACCTTC. The variable domain in full, completed from reference TRBV29-1 and TRBJ1-2, reads SAVISQKPSRDICQRGTSLTIQCQVDSQVTMMFWYRQQPGQSLTLIATANQGSEATYESGFVIDKFPISRPNLTFSTLTVSNMSPEDSSIYLCSACMTGADGYTFGSGTRLTVV.

CDR3 DNA: TGCAGCGCCCGGGGGGGAGATGGCTACACCTTC. This translates into CSARGGDGYTF. The V and J genes are TRBV29-1 and TRBJ1-2, with D perhaps matching TRBD1 (5 bases). The length of the CDR3 is 11 residues. Germline V lookup: CDR1 SQVTM, CDR2 ANQGSEA. Trimming left V 7 bases short and J 6 bases short, with 12 bases between.

This clone was detected a few times. The rearrangement joins TRBV7-9 to TRBJ1-2; TRBD1 matches 7 bases. Germline trimming cut 4 bases from V and 0 bases from J; bases unmatched to any gene: 8. The germline CDR1 and CDR2 sequences are SEHNR and FQNEAQ (reference sequence). This CDR3 is 16 amino acids long. CDR3 region: CASSWVVGTANYGYTF. DNA for the CDR3: TGTGCCAGCAGCTGGGTGGTAGGGACAGCTAACTATGGCTACACCTTC.

This clone is a singleton in its sample. J is TRBJ2-3 and V is TRBV7-3, with 7 bases that match TRBD2. The CDR3 contains 15 residues. After removal of 4 bases from V and 1 base from J, the junction contained 5 bases not matched to a gene. Germline V gives CDR1 SGHTA, CDR2 FQGTGA. In nucleotides, the CDR3 is TGTGCCAGCAGCTCCGGGGGGAGGCGCACAGATACGCAGTATTTT. Translated, it gives CASSSGGRRTDTQYF.

This chain links TRBV6-6 with TRBJ2-7; TRBD2 matches 8 bases. The CDR3 length is 15 residues. CDR1 and CDR2 (germline): MNHNY, SVGAGI (reference sequence). Trimming removed 6 bases from V and 0 bases from J; junction bases left unmatched: 7. In nucleotides, the CDR3 is TGTGCCAGCAGAGCGGGGGTTCGCCTCTCCTACGAGCAGTACTTC. It codes for CASRAGVRLSYEQYF.

This chain joins TRBV2 and TRBJ1-3; D is uncertain. V was pared by 1 base and J by 11 bases, with 15 bases between. The CDR3 sequence is 14 residues long. Germline CDR1 and CDR2: SNHLY and FYNNEI. The CDR3 nucleotides read TGTGCCAGCAGTGAAGGTGTCAACCTAGGCGCCATATATTTT. Its translation is CASSEGVNLGAIYF. Full variable domain (outside the CDR3, taken from reference TRBV2 and TRBJ1-3): EPEVTQTPSHQVTQMGQEVILRCVPISNHLYFYWYRQILGQKVEFLVSFYNNEISEKSEIFDDQFSVERPDGSNFTLKIRSTKLEDSAMYFCASSEGVNLGAIYFGEGSWLTVV.

The V call is TRBV7-2, the J call TRBJ1-4, with a weak D call TRBD1 (5 bases). This CDR3 is 17 amino acids long. V shed 1 base and J shed 12 bases, with 24 bases lying between them. Germline lookup yields CDR1 SGHTA and CDR2 FQGNSA. CDR3 protein: CASSLVLIGTRRVELFF. The CDR3 DNA follows: TGTGCCAGCAGCTTAGTTTTGATCGGGACTAGACGCGTGGAACTGTTTTTT. The entire variable domain, with the rest obtained from reference TRBV7-2 and TRBJ1-4, is as follows: GAGVSQSPSNKVTEKGKDVELRCDPISGHTALYWYRQSLGQGLEFLIYFQGNSAPDKSGLPSDRFSAERTGGSVSTLTIQRTQQEDSAVYLCASSLVLIGTRRVELFFGSGTQLSVL.

V usage is TRBV5-1 and J usage is TRBJ1-1; D gene unclear. V gave up 4 bases and J gave up 2 bases, with 9 bases separating them. CDR1 and CDR2 (germline): SGHRS, YFSETQ. This CDR3 spans 13 amino acids. In nucleotides, the CDR3 is TGCGCCAGCAGCGTGAGAGGCAACACTGAAGCTTTCTTT. Protein product: CASSVRGNTEAFF.

V usage is TRBV5-4 and J usage is TRBJ1-1; a weak D match, TRBD1 (6 bases). V was pared by 5 bases and J by 5 bases, with 25 bases between. This CDR3 has 17 residues. CDR1 is SGHNT and CDR2 is YYREEE in the germline V gene (reference sequence). In nucleotides, the CDR3 is TGTGCCAGCAGGTCACCGGGGGGCGAGCAATTTGGGACTGAAGCTTTCTTT. Translation: CASRSPGGEQFGTEAFF.

V is TRBV19 and J is TRBJ2-7, with 7 bases that match TRBD1. The CDR3 extends over 14 amino acids. Germline V CDR1 and CDR2: LNHDA, SQIVND (reference sequence). V gave up 4 bases and J gave up 3 bases; unmatched junction bases: 6. DNA of the CDR3: TGTGCCAGTAGTAGCCCGGGACAGAACTACGAGCAGTACTTC. Translated, it gives CASSSPGQNYEQYF.

This clone was observed a few times. The V and J genes are TRBV6-5 and TRBJ1-1; 8 positions match TRBD1. The CDR3 is 14 residues long. CDR1 MNHEY and CDR2 SVGAGI come from the germline V gene. With V trimmed by 5 bases and J by 6 bases, 8 bases remained unmatched. CDR3 protein: CASSPDRGRAEAFF. The CDR3 DNA reads TGTGCCAGCAGTCCCGACAGGGGAAGGGCTGAAGCTTTCTTT.

This clone appeared a single time. The gene calls are TRBV6-2 or TRBV6-3 and TRBJ1-5; D is unresolved. The CDR3 totals 12 residues. CDR1 and CDR2 from the germline V gene are MNHEY and SVGEGT. Trimming cost V 0 bases and J 5 bases, with 2 bases left between them. The CDR3: CASSYSDQPQHF. The CDR3 DNA reads TGTGCCAGCAGTTACTCCGATCAGCCCCAGCATTTT.

The gene calls are TRBV10-3 and TRBJ2-7; the D gene is possibly TRBD2 (7 bases). CDR1 and CDR2 (germline): ENHRY, SYGVKD. Trimming stripped 0 bases from V and 2 bases from J, with 14 bases between. The CDR3 is 16 amino acids. The CDR3 region has the DNA TGTGCCATCAGTGAGTCGGGGGGGCAGATGGCCTACGAGCAGTACTTC. Translating gives CAISESGGQMAYEQYF.